Shown below are 8 T cell receptor beta chains from a single sample sequenced in a study of human thymus T cells. Thymic resections from corrective heart surgery supplied the tissue. This table comes from immunoSEQ multiplex PCR, and its TCRdb copy is limited to in-frame clones, with some not included. Among about 130,000 clones listed, about 93% were seen once. Specimen: thymus tissue. These receptors came from a boy in the first two years of life with a congenital heart defect but otherwise immunologically healthy.

This clone showed up just once. CDR3 in DNA: TGTGCCAGCAGCCCACCCCTAGACACTGAAGCTTTCTTT. It translates to CASSPPLDTEAFF. The gene calls are TRBV28 and TRBJ1-1; D unclear. CDR3 size: 13 residues. Germline-derived CDR1 and CDR2 are MDHEN and SYDVKM. V was clipped by 6 bases and J by 3 bases, with 11 bases between them.

In its sample, this clone was seen once. The rearrangement joins TRBV15 to TRBJ2-2; D possibly corresponds to TRBD2 (5 bases). Trimming left V 0 bases short and J 6 bases short, with 20 bases between. From germline, CDR1 is LNHNV and CDR2 YYDKDF (reference sequence). This CDR3 contains 18 residues. CDR3: CATSRDKRGLLMAGELFF. Here the CDR3 DNA reads TGTGCCACCAGCAGAGATAAGAGAGGGCTGTTGATGGCCGGGGAGCTGTTTTTT.

This clone was seen a single time. This chain's CDR3 is CASSPLQGNTIYF. CDR3 in DNA: TGTGCCAGCAGCCCCCTCCAGGGAAACACCATATATTTT. The chain is built from TRBV28 and TRBJ1-3; D is ambiguous. Germline-derived CDR1 and CDR2 are MDHEN and SYDVKM. This CDR3 is built from 13 residues. Trimming removed 6 bases at V and 4 bases at J, with 10 bases between. Using reference TRBV28 and TRBJ1-3 for the parts outside the CDR3, the full variable domain is DVKVTQSSRYLVKRTGEKVFLECVQDMDHENMFWYRQDPGLGLRLIYFSYDVKMKEKGDIPEGYSVSREKKERFSLILESASTNQTSMYLCASSPLQGNTIYFGEGSWLTVV.

The rearrangement joins TRBV15 to TRBJ2-1; TRBD2 matches at 11 bases. The J segment lost 10 bases and the V segment lost 5 bases, leaving 22 bases of the junction unmatched. Germline CDR1 reads LNHNV; CDR2 reads YYDKDF (reference sequence). There are 19 residues in the CDR3. The CDR3 here is CATSASARTSGSLSEEQFF. As DNA, the CDR3 is TGTGCCACCAGCGCCAGCGCCCGGACTAGCGGGTCCCTTTCAGAGGAGCAGTTCTTC.

The V call is TRBV12-1, the J call TRBJ2-1; TRBD2 is the table's D call, not checked against the DNA. TRBV12-1 is given as a pseudogene. The CDR3 has 17 amino acids. CDR3 amino acids: CASSLAAGPSKFNEQFF. The CDR3, as DNA: TGTGCCAGCAGCCTCGCAGCGGGCCCGTCCAAATTTAATGAGCAGTTCTTC.

The J gene is TRBJ2-7, the V gene TRBV6-1; 8 bases line up with TRBD2. CDR3 length: 16 amino acids. Germline-derived CDR1 and CDR2 are MNHNS and SASEGT. The trim removed 0 bases at V and 0 bases at J, leaving 4 bases unmatched. The CDR3 reads CASSEAGSGTSYEQYF. The CDR3 DNA is TGTGCCAGCAGTGAAGCTGGTAGCGGGACCTCCTACGAGCAGTACTTC.

This clone is a singleton in its sample. The chain combines TRBV6-1 with TRBJ1-1; the D gene is possibly TRBD1 (6 bases). This CDR3 has 15 amino acids. CDR1 and CDR2 from the germline V gene are MNHNS and SASEGT. V was pared by 6 bases and J by 1 base, with 15 bases between. The CDR3: CASRGEGGKNTEAFF. CDR3 bases: TGTGCCAGCAGGGGTGAGGGGGGCAAGAACACTGAAGCTTTCTTT.

This clone came up once. The V call is TRBV6-5, the J call TRBJ1-2; unclear D gene. This CDR3 contains 12 residues. In germline, CDR1 is MNHEY, CDR2 SVGAGI. Trimming left V 0 bases short and J 5 bases short, with 4 bases between. CDR3 loop: CASSYSGYGYTF. The DNA of the CDR3 is TGTGCCAGCAGTTACTCAGGTTATGGCTACACCTTC.